This record concerns one T cell receptor (beta chain) sequence. Its antigen is unknown. Germline CDR1 and CDR2: LGHNA and YNFKEQ. This CDR3 is built from 15 residues. The data are from a study of blood T cells in healthy people across ages. Findings of the study overall: Higher diversity, along with more naive CD4+ cells, distinguished long-lived donors from aged donors.

A second PCR of about 6 to 12 cycles used a sample-barcoded 5' primer and a J-beta primer mix. There were at least 2.5 million CDR3-containing paired-end reads obtained from each sample. From the 5' RACE reads, TCRdb called clonotypes with MiXCR, one entry per CDR3 protein. Here the sample spans 1.2 million to 1.5 million distinct CDR3 sequences, approximately 59% being singletons. The chain uses TRBV4-2 and TRBJ2-7, with 9 bases identical to TRBD1. The J call may be mistaken, given a closer DNA end match to TRBJ2-5. Sequenced sample: blood. The receptor was derived from a man between 18 and 29 years old in good health. The CDR3 coding sequence is TGTGCCAGCAGCCAACCGACAGGGGGTGAGGAGACCCAGTACTTC. Translating gives CASSQPTGGEETQYF.